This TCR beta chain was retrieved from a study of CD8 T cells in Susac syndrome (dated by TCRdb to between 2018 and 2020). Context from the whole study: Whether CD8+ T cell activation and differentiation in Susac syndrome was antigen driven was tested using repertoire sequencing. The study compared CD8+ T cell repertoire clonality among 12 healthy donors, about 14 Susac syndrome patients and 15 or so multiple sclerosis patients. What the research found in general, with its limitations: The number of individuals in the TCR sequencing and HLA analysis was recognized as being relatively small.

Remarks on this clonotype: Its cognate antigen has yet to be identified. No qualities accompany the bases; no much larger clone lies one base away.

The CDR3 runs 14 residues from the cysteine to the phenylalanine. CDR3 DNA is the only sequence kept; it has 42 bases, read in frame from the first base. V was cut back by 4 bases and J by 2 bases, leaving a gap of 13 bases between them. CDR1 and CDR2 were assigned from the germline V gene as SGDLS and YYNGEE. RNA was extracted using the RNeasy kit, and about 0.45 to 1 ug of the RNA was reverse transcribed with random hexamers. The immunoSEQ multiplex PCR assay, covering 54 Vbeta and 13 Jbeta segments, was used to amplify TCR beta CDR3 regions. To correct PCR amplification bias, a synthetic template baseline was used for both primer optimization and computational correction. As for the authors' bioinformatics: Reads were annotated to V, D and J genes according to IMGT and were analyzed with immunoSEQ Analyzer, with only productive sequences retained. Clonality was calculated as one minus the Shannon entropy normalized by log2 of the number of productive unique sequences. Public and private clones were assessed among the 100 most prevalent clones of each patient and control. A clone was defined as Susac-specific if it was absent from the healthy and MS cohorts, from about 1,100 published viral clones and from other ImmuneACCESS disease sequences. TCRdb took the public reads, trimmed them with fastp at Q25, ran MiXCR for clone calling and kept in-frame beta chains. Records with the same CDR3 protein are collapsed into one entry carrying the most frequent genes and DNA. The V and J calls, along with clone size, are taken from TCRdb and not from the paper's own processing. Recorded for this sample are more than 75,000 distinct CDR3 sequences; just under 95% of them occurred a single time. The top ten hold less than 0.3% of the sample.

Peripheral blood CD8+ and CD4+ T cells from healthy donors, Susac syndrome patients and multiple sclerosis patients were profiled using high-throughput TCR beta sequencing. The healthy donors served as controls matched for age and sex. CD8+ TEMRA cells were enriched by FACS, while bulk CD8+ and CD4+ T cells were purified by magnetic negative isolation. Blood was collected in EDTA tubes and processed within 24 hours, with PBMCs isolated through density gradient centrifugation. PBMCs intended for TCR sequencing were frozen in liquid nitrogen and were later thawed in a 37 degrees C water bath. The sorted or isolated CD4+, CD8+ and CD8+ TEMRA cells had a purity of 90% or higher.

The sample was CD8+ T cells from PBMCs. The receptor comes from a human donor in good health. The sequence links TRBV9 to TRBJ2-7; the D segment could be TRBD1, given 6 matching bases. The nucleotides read TGTGCCAGCAGCCCGAGGACAGTTACCTACGAGCAGTACTTC. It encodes CASSPRTVTYEQYF.